This paragraph reports one TCR beta chain. Its matching antigen is unknown. Germline V gene lookup returns CDR1 SGHVS and CDR2 FQNEAQ. V was shortened by 0 bases and J by 5 bases, with 10 bases between the two germline ends. This CDR3 has 14 residues. The data are from a study of cytotoxic CD8 clonotypes in ibrutinib-treated CLL. Study details: Response samples came after a median about 13 months of treatment, range 6 to 36. Samples showed on average around 260,000 productive templates and 80,000 to 100,000 productive rearrangements. Study conclusions and caveats: Sustained-remission and progressing patients diverged in sampling times. Public clonotypes were rare and shrank or held steady on treatment.

Here immunoSEQ multiplex PCR was the method, and the copy in TCRdb shows in-frame clones only, minus some. The repertoire holds approximately 200,000 clones, with roughly 72% as singletons. The J gene is TRBJ1-1, the V gene TRBV7-8; no clear D gene. The sequencing used PBMCs, collected after 24 months of ibrutinib treatment. This clonotype originated in a human donor with chronic lymphocytic leukemia. The DNA for the CDR3 is TGTGCCAGCAGCTTAGCTTCTAGGAGGACTGAAGCTTTCTTT. It codes for CASSLASRRTEAFF.